The next 21 T cell receptor beta chains were all read from a single sample in a study of cytomegalovirus exposure and HLA in healthy donors. This PCR relied on a set of 60 Vbeta primers and 13 Jbeta primers. Clones were sequenced by immunoSEQ multiplex PCR, and TCRdb holds only the in-frame ones, with some missing. The sample carries about 76,000 clones, around 70% recorded once. The material sequenced was PBMCs. All receptors come from a woman in her forties in good health and CMV-seropositive.

The V gene is TRBV5-1, the J gene TRBJ2-1; TRBD2 might be the D (6 bases). Deletions cut 0 bases from V and 9 bases from J, with 16 bases between. CDR3 length: 15 residues. The V gene's germline CDR1 is SGHRS and CDR2 YFSETQ. CDR3 nucleotides: TGCGCCAGCAGCTTGGCGGGACTCAAGTCCCGTGAGCAGTTCTTC. Translation: CASSLAGLKSREQFF.

The chain has TRBV14 and TRBJ2-2; D unresolved. In germline, CDR1 is SGHDN, CDR2 FVKESK. Trimming removed 4 bases from V and 6 bases from J, with 9 bases in between. The CDR3 totals 13 residues. CDR3 residues: CASSPQYAGELFF. The CDR3 nucleotides are TGTGCCAGCAGCCCTCAGTATGCCGGGGAGCTGTTTTTT.

The chain employs TRBV2 and TRBJ2-1; 9 bases align to TRBD1. Germline V gene lookup returns CDR1 SNHLY and CDR2 FYNNEI. After removal of 3 bases from V and 8 bases from J, the junction contained 8 bases not matched to a gene. There are 15 residues in the CDR3. CDR3 sequence: CASSEGQGWVDEQFF. The DNA of the CDR3 is TGTGCCAGCAGTGAGGGACAGGGTTGGGTAGATGAGCAGTTCTTC.

The chain employs TRBV4-2 and TRBJ1-2; D remains unclear. The germline V gene has CDR1 LGHNA and CDR2 YNFKEQ. V lost 0 bases and J 0 bases, leaving 8 bases between the germline ends. The CDR3 has 15 residues. The CDR3 coding sequence is TGTGCCAGCAGCCAAGACGGCGGAACTAACTATGGCTACACCTTC. It is translated as CASSQDGGTNYGYTF.

This clone has only a few counts. The chain carries TRBV28 and TRBJ1-5; possibly TRBD1 for D (5 bases). Trimming cost V 6 bases and J 1 base, with 13 bases left between them. CDR1 and CDR2 (germline): MDHEN, SYDVKM. This CDR3 is 15 amino acids long. The CDR3 sequence is CASRSGHWSNQPQHF. The DNA for the CDR3 is TGTGCCAGCAGATCAGGACATTGGAGCAATCAGCCCCAGCATTTT.

The chain carries TRBV19 and TRBJ1-2, with D possibly matching TRBD1 (5 bases). The length of the CDR3 is 14 residues. Germline CDR1 and CDR2: LNHDA and SQIVND (reference sequence). The V gene lost 5 bases and the J gene lost 12 bases, with 22 bases spanning the gap. CDR3 region: CASSLHWTTSPDTF. The DNA for the CDR3 is TGTGCCAGTAGTCTCCATTGGACAACTTCACCCGACACCTTC.

The V call is TRBV30, the J call TRBJ2-5, with a weak D call TRBD2 (7 bases). The J call could be wrong; TRBJ2-7 is a better fit for the DNA end. The CDR3 has 14 residues. The germline CDR1 and CDR2 sequences are GTSNPN and SVGIG (reference sequence). CDR3 in DNA: TGTGCCTGGCAACCCGGAGGGGGGGCTCGCGAGCAGTACTTC. It specifies CAWQPGGGAREQYF.

The CDR3 spells CASSIHSGLPNTGELFF. CDR3 sequence (DNA): TGTGCCAGCAGCATCCACTCGGGACTCCCGAACACCGGGGAGCTGTTTTTT. The chain couples TRBV7-2 to TRBJ2-2, with a weak D call TRBD2 (6 bases). Germline values: CDR1 SGHTA, CDR2 FQGNSA. This CDR3 is built from 17 residues. Trimming removed 5 bases from V and 0 bases from J, with 16 bases in between.

A remark on this clone: The sample holds other DNA sequences that translate to the same CDR3. The rearrangement uses TRBV5-1 and TRBJ1-2; D is unresolved. The length of the CDR3 is 13 residues. V lost 4 bases and J lost 1, with 8 bases in between. The germline V gene has CDR1 SGHRS and CDR2 YFSETQ. For the CDR3, the DNA is TGCGCCAGCAGCCTAACAGATAACTATGGCTACACCTTC. This encodes CASSLTDNYGYTF.

The chain links TRBV19 to TRBJ2-4; 7 nucleotides align to TRBD2. CDR1 and CDR2 (germline): LNHDA, SQIVND (reference sequence). The CDR3 length is 18 residues. V shed 1 base, J shed 2 bases, and the junction held 11 bases outside the gene matches. This CDR3 is CASSIGGGRITTKNIQYF. The CDR3 nucleotides read TGTGCCAGTAGTATAGGGGGAGGGCGGATTACGACCAAAAACATTCAGTACTTC.

As concerns this clone: The junction shows a germline mismatch at one end, possibly a read error. This chain uses TRBV5-1 with TRBJ2-7; no firm D call. The germline V gene encodes CDR1 SGHRS and CDR2 YFSETQ. The CDR3 runs to 11 residues. The CDR3 region is CASSSTYERYF. CDR3 sequence (DNA): TGCGCCAGCAGTTCAACCTACGAGCGGTACTTC.

The chain combines TRBV5-1 with TRBJ1-3; D unresolved. The CDR3 loop spans 12 amino acids. The germline V gene has CDR1 SGHRS and CDR2 YFSETQ. V gave up 4 bases and J gave up 14 bases, with 16 bases separating them. DNA of the CDR3: TGCGCCAGCAGCCGTGAGGGCAGAGGTGTATATTTT. This translates into CASSREGRGVYF.

The chain has TRBV27 and TRBJ1-2; 8 bases are shared with TRBD1. The CDR3 is 14 residues long. Germline V gives CDR1 MNHEY, CDR2 SMNVEV (reference sequence). Germline trimming cut 7 bases from V and 1 base from J; bases unmatched to any gene: 5. The CDR3 region is CASKTTGDNYGYTF. DNA of the CDR3: TGTGCCAGCAAGACGACAGGGGATAACTATGGCTACACCTTC.

The gene calls are TRBV6-1 and TRBJ1-4; 7 bases fit TRBD1. This CDR3 is 15 amino acids long. Losses at the gene ends were 4 bases for V and 1 base for J; bases not matched to a gene: 3. Germline V gene sequence: CDR1 MNHNS, CDR2 SASEGT. Here the CDR3 reads CASSAHRGTNEKLFF. DNA for the CDR3: TGTGCCAGCAGTGCCCACAGGGGAACTAATGAAAAACTGTTTTTT.

To note about this clone: This sample also contains other DNA sequences that code for the same CDR3. The chain uses TRBV7-9 and TRBJ1-1; a weak D match, TRBD1 (5 bases). This CDR3 has 13 residues. The germline CDR1 and CDR2 sequences are SEHNR and FQNEAQ (reference sequence). V was pared by 2 bases and J by 5 bases, with 9 bases between. The CDR3 loop is CASSLQGNTEAFF. The CDR3 nucleotides read TGTGCCAGCAGCTTACAGGGAAATACTGAAGCTTTCTTT. Drawing the rest from reference TRBV7-9 and TRBJ1-1, the complete variable domain is DTGVSQNPRHKITKRGQNVTFRCDPISEHNRLYWYRQTLGQGPEFLTYFQNEAQLEKSRLLSDRFSAERPKGSFSTLEIQRTEQGDSAMYLCASSLQGNTEAFFGQGTRLTVV.

The chain combines TRBV4-1 with TRBJ2-7; 8 nucleotides line up with TRBD1. Germline CDR1 and CDR2: MGHRA and YSYEKL. The CDR3 is 15 amino acids. With V trimmed by 2 bases and J by 4 bases, 7 bases remained unmatched. CDR3 loop: CASSQTTTGEYEQYF. CDR3 in DNA: TGCGCCAGCAGCCAAACCACGACAGGGGAGTACGAGCAGTACTTC.

J is TRBJ1-5 and V is TRBV28, with TRBD1 as a possible D gene (5 bases). Germline CDR1 is MDHEN and CDR2 is SYDVKM. V lost 1 base and J lost 0, with 10 bases in between. This CDR3 is 16 amino acids long. Here the CDR3 reads CASSLLGEVSNQPQHF. The CDR3 nucleotides are TGTGCCAGCAGTTTATTGGGGGAGGTTAGCAATCAGCCCCAGCATTTT.

The J gene is TRBJ1-5, the V gene TRBV7-9, with D maybe TRBD1 (6 bases). V lost 4 bases and J lost 4, with 14 bases in between. CDR3 length: 15 residues. Germline CDR1 reads SEHNR; CDR2 reads FQNEAQ (reference sequence). CDR3 residues: CASSSGTSPNQPQHF. The CDR3 nucleotides are TGTGCCAGCAGCTCTGGGACATCGCCAAATCAGCCCCAGCATTTT.

The V call is TRBV7-9, the J call TRBJ2-5, with D perhaps TRBD2 (5 bases). V was trimmed by 1 base and J by 7 bases, leaving 13 bases between them. Per the germline V gene, CDR1 is SEHNR and CDR2 is FQNEAQ (reference sequence). The CDR3 is made up of 14 amino acids. The CDR3 bases are TGTGCCAGCAGCTTAGTTACCGGGATGGGGACCCAGTACTTC. Residues: CASSLVTGMGTQYF.

V and J are TRBV15 and TRBJ1-2; no definite D call. Germline CDR1 reads LNHNV; CDR2 reads YYDKDF (reference sequence). V lost 1 base and J 6 bases, leaving 9 bases between the germline ends. The CDR3 runs 13 residues. As DNA, the CDR3 is TGTGCCACCAGCAGAGCGGGATTTGATGGCTACACCTTC. Translating it yields CATSRAGFDGYTF.

This clone was counted only a few times. The CDR3 reads CTSTGRLTSSYNEQFF. The CDR3 nucleotides read TGCACCAGCACCGGAAGACTGACGAGCTCCTACAATGAGCAGTTCTTC. V and J are TRBV1 and TRBJ2-1; no DNA check was done on the table's D call, TRBD2. TRBV1 is marked as a pseudogene. The CDR3 runs 16 residues.